A selection of T cell receptor beta chains follows, all from one sample in a study of beta chain features in type 1 diabetes. Here immunoSEQ multiplex PCR was the method, and the copy in TCRdb shows in-frame clones only, minus some. The table has about 650,000 clones, around an eighth seen once; the top ten hold roughly 0.11%. Sequences were obtained from naive CD4+ T cells from blood. These receptors were taken from a man aged 25 to 40 with type 1 diabetes. The CDR3 runs from the conserved cysteine through the conserved F or W. Each record gives: CDR3 length, J gene, V gene, clone size, D gene, CDR3 DNA, CDR3 protein. The D gene is left open where the match is weak. Clone sizes are given selectively: once, few, many, or a class where the clone is expanded.

>15|TRBJ1-1|TRBV18|few|TRBD1
TGTGCCAGCTCACCGAACCAAGGACAGGCCACTGAAGCTTTCTTT
CASSPNQGQATEAFF
>17|TRBJ2-3|TRBV9|-|TRBD2
TGTGCCAGCAGCGTAGGGACTAGCGGGGGGTCTGAAGATACGCAGTATTTT
CASSVGTSGGSEDTQYF
>17|TRBJ1-4|TRBV27|-|TRBD1
TGTGCCAGCAGTCCGGGACAGGGTTGGGAGTATCATGAAAAACTGTTTTTT
CASSPGQGWEYHEKLFF
>14|TRBJ2-3|TRBV5-1|few|-
TGCGCCAGCAGCTTGTCTGAGGGCACAGATACGCAGTATTTT
CASSLSEGTDTQYF
>17|TRBJ2-2|TRBV4-2|few|TRBD2
TGTGCCAGCAGCCAAGATGGTCTAGCGGGTTACACCGGGGAGCTGTTTTTT
CASSQDGLAGYTGELFF
>10|TRBJ1-2|TRBV6-1|-|-
TGTGCCAGCAGTGAGGAAGGCTACACCTTC
CASSEEGYTF
>15|TRBJ1-1|TRBV6-1|-|TRBD1
TGTGCCAGCAGTGAAGCGGGACAGTGGGACACTGAAGCTTTCTTT
CASSEAGQWDTEAFF
>14|TRBJ2-2|TRBV4-3|few|-
TGCGCCAGCAGCCAAGCTGGATTCACCGGGGAGCTGTTTTTT
CASSQAGFTGELFF
>14|TRBJ2-3|TRBV10-3|-|-
TGTGCCATCAGCTTAGACAGCACCACAGATACGCAGTATTTT
CAISLDSTTDTQYF
>12|TRBJ2-7|TRBV30|-|-
TGTGCCTGGAGTGATGGACTGTACGAGCAGTACTTC
CAWSDGLYEQYF
>13|TRBJ2-7|TRBV5-1|few|-
TGCGCCAGCAGCTTGGGACAGCACTACGAGCAGTACTTC
CASSLGQHYEQYF
>13|TRBJ2-7|TRBV4-1|few|-
TGCGCCAGCAGCCAAGTCATCGGGTACGAGCAGTACTTC
CASSQVIGYEQYF
>13|TRBJ2-7|TRBV10-2|few|-
TGCGCCAGCAGGGATTTAACAGCGGGTGAGCAGTACTTC
CASRDLTAGEQYF
>14|TRBJ2-5|TRBV5-1|-|-
TGCGCCAGCACAACCGGGGGAGGAGAAGAGACCCAGTACTTC
CASTTGGGEETQYF
>12|TRBJ2-1|TRBV29-1|-|-
TGCAGCGTTGTGGAGGGGGGCAATGAGCAGTTCTTC
CSVVEGGNEQFF
>13|TRBJ2-3|TRBV7-2|-|TRBD1
TGTGCCAGCAGCATACAGGGGAAAGATACGCAGTATTTT
CASSIQGKDTQYF
>17|TRBJ2-5|TRBV7-9|few|TRBD2
TGTGCCAGCAGCTTAGCCGGGACTAGCGGGGCTAGTGAGACCCAGTACTTC
CASSLAGTSGASETQYF
>17|TRBJ2-3|TRBV9|few|TRBD1
TGTGCCAGCAGCGAGAAAGGGACAGGGCTTTTCACAGATACGCAGTATTTT
CASSEKGTGLFTDTQYF
>14|TRBJ2-6|TRBV6-1|-|TRBD2
TGTGCCAGCCGGGAGGGCTCTGGGGCCAACGTCCTGACTTTC
CASREGSGANVLTF
>16|TRBJ2-1|TRBV9|-|-
TGTGCCAGCAGCGTAGAAGGGACACCCGCCTACAATGAGCAGTTCTTC
CASSVEGTPAYNEQFF
>15|TRBJ1-5|TRBV7-2|few|-
TGTGCCAGCAGCCCCGATTATAGACTCAATCAGCCCCAGCATTTT
CASSPDYRLNQPQHF
>13|TRBJ2-1|TRBV6-6|-|-
TGTGCCAGCAGTTACCTACACCACAATGAGCAGTTCTTC
CASSYLHHNEQFF
>15|TRBJ2-2|TRBV29-1|few|TRBD2
TGCAGCGTTGTAAAGGCTAGCGGGGACACCGGGGAGCTGTTTTTT
CSVVKASGDTGELFF
>13|TRBJ1-6|TRBV30|-|-
TGTGCCTGGAGTGAGGGGGATAATTCACCCCTCCACTTT
CAWSEGDNSPLHF
>16|TRBJ2-5|TRBV11-1|-|TRBD1
TGTGCCAGCAGCTTTACCGGGACAGGGTTTGGAGAGACCCAGTACTTC
CASSFTGTGFGETQYF
>13|TRBJ2-1|TRBV27|few|-
TGTGCCAGCAGTTTAAATGGAAGGAATGAGCAGTTCTTC
CASSLNGRNEQFF
>14|TRBJ1-5|TRBV18|-|-
TGTGCCAGCTCACCAGGGGGCCGCAATCAGCCCCAGCATTTT
CASSPGGRNQPQHF
>14|TRBJ2-1|TRBV19|-|TRBD1
TGTGCCAGTAGCCTGGACAGGGGGGTGAATGAGCAGTTCTTC
CASSLDRGVNEQFF
>17|TRBJ2-7|TRBV4-1|-|-
TGCGCCAGCAGCCAACCGGCAAAAGAGACAGTGAACTACGAGCAGTACTTC
CASSQPAKETVNYEQYF